The clone carrying this T cell receptor beta chain came up many times. The CDR3 spans 15 residues. V was clipped by 4 bases and J by 0 bases, with 11 bases between them. From germline, CDR1 is PRHDT and CDR2 FYEKMQ (reference sequence). The time point: pre-sensitization, week 0. Treatment described: therapeutic diphenylcyclopropenone sensitization with weekly scalp DPC. Alopecia patients deemed DPC-suitable, aged 18 to 70, excluding pregnancy. The data were taken from a study of human T cells and chemical hapten exposure. Study at large: 2% DPC applied to an approximately 2 cm by approximately 2 cm arm area sensitized donors. Across its roughly 24 weeks, the study gave patients weekly diphenylcyclopropenone doses to the scalp.

Each cDNA molecule in the library carried unique molecular identifiers. MiXCR, applied by TCRdb to the RACE reads, yields one record per CDR3 protein. This table holds some 360,000 distinct CDR3 sequences, more than 4.5% found once. The sequence derives from a woman aged 45 to 65 with alopecia areata. Some clones in this sample may be carry-over from other donors' samples. The material was whole blood, obtained in connection with sensitization to the hapten diphenylcyclopropenone (DPC). V is TRBV13 and J is TRBJ2-3; tentatively, D is TRBD1 or TRBD2 (5 bases each). The CDR3 loop reads CASSSGTTSTDTQYF. The DNA for the CDR3 is TGTGCCAGCAGCTCCGGGACGACTAGCACAGATACGCAGTATTTT.